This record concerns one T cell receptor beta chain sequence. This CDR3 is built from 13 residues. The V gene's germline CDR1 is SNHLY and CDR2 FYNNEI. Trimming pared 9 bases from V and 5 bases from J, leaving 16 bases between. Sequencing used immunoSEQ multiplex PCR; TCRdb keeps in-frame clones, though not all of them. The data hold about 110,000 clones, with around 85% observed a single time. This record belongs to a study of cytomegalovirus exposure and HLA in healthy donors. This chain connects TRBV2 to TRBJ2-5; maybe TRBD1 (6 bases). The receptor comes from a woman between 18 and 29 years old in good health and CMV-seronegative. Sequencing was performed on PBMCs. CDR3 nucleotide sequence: TGTGCCAGTTCCGGGACACAGTTTGAGACCCAGTACTTC. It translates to CASSGTQFETQYF.